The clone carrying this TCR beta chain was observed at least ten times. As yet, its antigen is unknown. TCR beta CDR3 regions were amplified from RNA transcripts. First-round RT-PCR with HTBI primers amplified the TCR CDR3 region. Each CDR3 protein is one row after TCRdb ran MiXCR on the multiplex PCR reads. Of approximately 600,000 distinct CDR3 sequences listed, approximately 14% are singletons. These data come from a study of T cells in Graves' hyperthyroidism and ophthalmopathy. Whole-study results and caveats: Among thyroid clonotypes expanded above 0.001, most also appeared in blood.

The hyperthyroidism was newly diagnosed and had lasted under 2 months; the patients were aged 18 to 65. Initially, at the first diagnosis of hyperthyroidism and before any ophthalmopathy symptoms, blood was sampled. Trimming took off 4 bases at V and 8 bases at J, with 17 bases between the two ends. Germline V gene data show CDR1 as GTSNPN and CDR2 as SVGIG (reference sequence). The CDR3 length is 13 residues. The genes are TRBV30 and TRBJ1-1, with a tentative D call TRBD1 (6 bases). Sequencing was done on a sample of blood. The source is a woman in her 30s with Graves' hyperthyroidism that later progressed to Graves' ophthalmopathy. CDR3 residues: CAWMFTGSREAFF. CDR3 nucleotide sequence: TGTGCCTGGATGTTTACAGGGTCGCGGGAAGCTTTCTTT.